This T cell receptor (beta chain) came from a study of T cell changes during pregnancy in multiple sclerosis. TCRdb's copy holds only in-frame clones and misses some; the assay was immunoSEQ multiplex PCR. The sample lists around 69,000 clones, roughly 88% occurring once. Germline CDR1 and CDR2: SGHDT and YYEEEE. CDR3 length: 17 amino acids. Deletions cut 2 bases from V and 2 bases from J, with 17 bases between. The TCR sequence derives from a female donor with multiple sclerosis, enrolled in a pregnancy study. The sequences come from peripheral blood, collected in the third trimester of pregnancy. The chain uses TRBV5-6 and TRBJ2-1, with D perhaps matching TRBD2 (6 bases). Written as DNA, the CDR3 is TGTGCCAGCAGCTTACTCGGGGGAATGGGGACCTACAATGAGCAGTTCTTC. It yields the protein CASSLLGGMGTYNEQFF.